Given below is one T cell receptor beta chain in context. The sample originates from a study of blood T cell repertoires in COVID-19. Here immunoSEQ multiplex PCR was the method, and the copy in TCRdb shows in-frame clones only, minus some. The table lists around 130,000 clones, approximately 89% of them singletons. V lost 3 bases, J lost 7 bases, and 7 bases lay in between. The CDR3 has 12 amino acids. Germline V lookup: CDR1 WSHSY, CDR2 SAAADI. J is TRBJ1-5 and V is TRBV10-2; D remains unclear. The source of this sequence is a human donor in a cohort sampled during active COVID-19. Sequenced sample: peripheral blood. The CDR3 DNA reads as TGCGCCAGCAGTGATTCTAGACAGCCCCAGCATTTT. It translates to CASSDSRQPQHF.